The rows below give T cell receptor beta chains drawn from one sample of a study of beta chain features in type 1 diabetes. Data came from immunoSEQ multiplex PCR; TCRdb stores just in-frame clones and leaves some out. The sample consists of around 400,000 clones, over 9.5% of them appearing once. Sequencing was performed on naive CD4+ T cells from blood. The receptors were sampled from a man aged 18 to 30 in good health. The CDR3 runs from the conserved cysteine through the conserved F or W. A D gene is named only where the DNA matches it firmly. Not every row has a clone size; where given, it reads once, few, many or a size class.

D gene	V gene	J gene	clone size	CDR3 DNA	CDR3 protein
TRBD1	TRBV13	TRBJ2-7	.	TGTGCCAGCAGCTTAGATGGGACAGGGGGCCGCGAGCAGTACTTC	CASSLDGTGGREQYF
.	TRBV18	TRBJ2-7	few	TGTGCCAGCTCACCCCAGGGGCTGCCTGGGGAGCAGTACTTC	CASSPQGLPGEQYF
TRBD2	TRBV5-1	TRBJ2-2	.	TGCGCCAGCAGCCTGCGAGCCCGGCTAGCGGGAGGGCCGAACACCGGGGAGCTGTTTTTT	CASSLRARLAGGPNTGELFF
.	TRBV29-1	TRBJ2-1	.	TGCAGCGCCGGCCAGGACAGTTACCGAGAGCAGTTCTTC	CSAGQDSYREQFF
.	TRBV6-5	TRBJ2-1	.	TGTGCCAGCAGTTACGCCTACTACAATGAGCAGTTCTTC	CASSYAYYNEQFF
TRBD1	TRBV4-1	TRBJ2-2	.	TGCGCCAGCAGCCGGATACCGGGACAGGGGGTAACCGGGGAGCTGTTTTTT	CASSRIPGQGVTGELFF
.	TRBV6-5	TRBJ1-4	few	TGTGCCAGCAGTAGCTTAGGGACTATGGATGAAAAACTGTTTTTT	CASSSLGTMDEKLFF
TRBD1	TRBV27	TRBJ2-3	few	TGTGCCAGCAGTGGTGGGACAGGGAAGGCTACGCAGTATTTT	CASSGGTGKATQYF
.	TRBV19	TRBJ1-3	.	TGTGCCAGTAAGGACACCGTCTCTGGAAACACCATATATTTT	CASKDTVSGNTIYF
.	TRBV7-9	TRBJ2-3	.	TGTGCCAGCAGCTTAGCTAGGAGTGTCGAGTATTTT	CASSLARSVEYF
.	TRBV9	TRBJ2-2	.	TGTGCCAGCAGCCTAGGGGGTGGCAGGGCCACCGGGGAGCTGTTTTTT	CASSLGGGRATGELFF
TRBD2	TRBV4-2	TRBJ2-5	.	TGTGCCAGCAGCCAAGAGGGGGAGGGGGAGACCCAGTACTTC	CASSQEGEGETQYF
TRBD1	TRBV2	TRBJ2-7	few	TGTGCCAGCAATATCGGACAGGTAGGCGACGAGCAGTACTTC	CASNIGQVGDEQYF
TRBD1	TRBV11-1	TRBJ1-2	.	TGTGCCAGCAGCATCGGGACAGGGAAGACTAACTATGGCTACACCTTC	CASSIGTGKTNYGYTF
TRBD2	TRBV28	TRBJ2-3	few	TGTGCCAGTCGGGAGGGTAGCACAGATACGCAGTATTTT	CASREGSTDTQYF
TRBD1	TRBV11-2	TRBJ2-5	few	TGTGCCAGCAGCTCAACTGGGACAGGGCGGTGGGAGACCCAGTACTTC	CASSSTGTGRWETQYF
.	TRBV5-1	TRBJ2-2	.	TGCGCCAGCAGCTTTGTGGGACAAGGGCCCACCGGGGAGCTGTTTTTT	CASSFVGQGPTGELFF
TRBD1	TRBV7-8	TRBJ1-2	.	TGTGCCAGCAGCTTAGTCGACAGGGGAAAAGGCTACACCTTC	CASSLVDRGKGYTF
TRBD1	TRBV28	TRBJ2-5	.	TGTGCCAGCACTCCGACAGGGCGGGAGACCCAGTACTTC	CASTPTGRETQYF
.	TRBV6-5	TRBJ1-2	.	TGTGCCAGCAGTTACGGAGACTATGGCTACACCTTC	CASSYGDYGYTF
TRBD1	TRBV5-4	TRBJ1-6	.	TGTGCCAGCAGCGGACAGGGACTCTATAATTCACCCCTCCACTTT	CASSGQGLYNSPLHF
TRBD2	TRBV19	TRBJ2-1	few	TGTGCCAGTAGTATCTCCGGACTAGCGGGAGCCAATTACAATGAGCAGTTCTTC	CASSISGLAGANYNEQFF
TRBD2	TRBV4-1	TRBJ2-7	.	TGCGCCAGCAGCCTCCTTACTAGCGGGAGGAACCGGGAGCAGTACTTC	CASSLLTSGRNREQYF
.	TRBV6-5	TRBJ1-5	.	TGTGCCAGCAGTTACTCGATCGGTCAGCCCCAGCATTTT	CASSYSIGQPQHF
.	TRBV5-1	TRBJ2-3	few	TGCGCCAGCAGCTTGGCCAGGGCGGCAGATACGCAGTATTTT	CASSLARAADTQYF
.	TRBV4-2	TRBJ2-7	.	TGTGCCAGCAGCCAAGATTTAGCGAATGCCTACGAGCAGTACTTC	CASSQDLANAYEQYF
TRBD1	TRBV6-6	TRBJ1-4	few	TGTGCCAGCAGTTACGGCGACAGGGGTGAAAAACTGTTTTTT	CASSYGDRGEKLFF
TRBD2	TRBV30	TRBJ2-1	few	TGTGCCTGGGTAGCGGGGGGGCACTACAATGAGCAGTTCTTC	CAWVAGGHYNEQFF
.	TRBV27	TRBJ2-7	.	TGTGCCAGCAGTTTTGACAGAAGATCCTACGAGCAGTACTTC	CASSFDRRSYEQYF
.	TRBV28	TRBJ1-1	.	TGTGCCAGCAGTCGTCCGGGACAGAACACTGAAGCTTTCTTT	CASSRPGQNTEAFF
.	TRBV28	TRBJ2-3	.	TGTGCCAGCAGTACATCAGGGGGCACAGATACGCAGTATTTT	CASSTSGGTDTQYF
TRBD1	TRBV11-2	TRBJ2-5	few	TGTGCCAGCAGCAAAACCGGGACAGGGGAAGAGACCCAGTACTTC	CASSKTGTGEETQYF
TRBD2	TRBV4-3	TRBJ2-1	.	TGCGCCAGCAGCCCTAGCGGGAGGAAGGATGAGCAGTTCTTC	CASSPSGRKDEQFF
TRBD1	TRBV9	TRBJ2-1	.	TGTGCCAGCAGCGTCGGGGACAGGGGGCTCGATGAGCAGTTCTTC	CASSVGDRGLDEQFF
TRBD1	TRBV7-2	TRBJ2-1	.	TGTGCCAGCAGCTTAGGACAGGGGGGCTACAATGAGCAGTTCTTC	CASSLGQGGYNEQFF
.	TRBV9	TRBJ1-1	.	TGTGCCAGCAGTTTCAGACAGACCATGAACACTGAAGCTTTCTTT	CASSFRQTMNTEAFF
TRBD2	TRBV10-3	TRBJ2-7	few	TGTGCCATCAGTCCAACCCGGCTAGCGGGGGGCTACGAGCAGTACTTC	CAISPTRLAGGYEQYF
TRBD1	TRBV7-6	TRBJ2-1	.	TGTGCCAGCAGTCGGACAGGGAATGAGCAGTTCTTC	CASSRTGNEQFF
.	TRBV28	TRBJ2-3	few	TGTGCCAGCAGCCCGCTACCTAGCACAGATACGCAGTATTTT	CASSPLPSTDTQYF
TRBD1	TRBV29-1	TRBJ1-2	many	TGCAGCGTGGACAGGGGCGGCTACACCTTC	CSVDRGGYTF
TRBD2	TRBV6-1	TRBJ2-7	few	TGTGCCAGCAGTGCTGGCGGGACTAGCGGGAGCTACGAGCAGTACTTC	CASSAGGTSGSYEQYF
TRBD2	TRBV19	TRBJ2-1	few	TGTGCCAGTAGACCTAGCGGGAGCTCCTACAATGAGCAGTTCTTC	CASRPSGSSYNEQFF
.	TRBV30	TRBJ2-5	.	TGTGCCTGGAGCGAACAGGGTGGGCTGAATGGCCAGTACTTC	CAWSEQGGLNGQYF
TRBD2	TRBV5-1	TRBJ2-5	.	TGCGCCAGCATCCTTGGGGTGACTAGCGGGCAAGAGACCCAGTACTTC	CASILGVTSGQETQYF
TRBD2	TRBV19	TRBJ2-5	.	TGTGCCAGTAGTATGGGGCTAGCGGCGGAGACCCAGTACTTC	CASSMGLAAETQYF
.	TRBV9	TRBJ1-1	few	TGTGCCAGCAGCGGGGCAGGGGTGAACACTGAAGCTTTCTTT	CASSGAGVNTEAFF
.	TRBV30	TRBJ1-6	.	TGTGCCTGGAGTCCCCCAACAAATTCACCCCTCCACTTT	CAWSPPTNSPLHF
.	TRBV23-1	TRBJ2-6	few	TGCGCCAGCAGTCAATTCACAGGCCTCTCTGGGGCCAACGTCCTGACTTTC	CASSQFTGLSGANVLTF
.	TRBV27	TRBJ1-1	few	TGTGCCAGCAGTTTAGCCCGACTAGGGACTGAAGCTTTCTTT	CASSLARLGTEAFF
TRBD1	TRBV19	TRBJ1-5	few	TGTGCCAGTAGTATAAACCAGGGGGCAGGGCAGCCCCAGCATTTT	CASSINQGAGQPQHF
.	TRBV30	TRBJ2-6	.	TGTGCCTGGACCGAATGGGCAGGGAAATCTTCTGGGGCCAACGTCCTGACTTTC	CAWTEWAGKSSGANVLTF